These 5 T cell receptor beta chains share one sample of origin, sequenced in a study of blood T cell repertoires in COVID-19. Data came from immunoSEQ multiplex PCR; TCRdb stores just in-frame clones and leaves some out. This sample has about 37,000 clones, with roughly 78% found just once. Sequencing was carried out using peripheral blood. Receptor source: a woman between 70 and 85 years old with acute or convalescent COVID-19.

V usage is TRBV6-2 or TRBV6-3 and J usage is TRBJ2-7; 7 bases map to TRBD2. This CDR3 spans 14 amino acids. Germline values: CDR1 MNHEY, CDR2 SVGEGT. Losses at the gene ends were 6 bases for V and 6 bases for J; bases not matched to a gene: 11. DNA for the CDR3: TGTGCCAGCAGCTCTAGCGGAGATACGGGCGAGCAGTACTTC. Its translation is CASSSSGDTGEQYF.

This clone was observed a single time. This chain uses TRBV5-1 with TRBJ2-2, with a tentative D call TRBD2 (5 bases). The CDR3 runs to 17 residues. The V gene's germline CDR1 is SGHRS and CDR2 YFSETQ. V lost 0 bases and J 0 bases, leaving 12 bases between the germline ends. The CDR3 bases are TGCGCCAGCAGCTTGGTGCGGGTCAACTCGAACACCGGGGAGCTGTTTTTT. Its translation is CASSLVRVNSNTGELFF.

The V call is TRBV7-2, the J call TRBJ2-1, with D uncertain. The germline V and J ends were trimmed by 1 base and 4 bases, with 8 bases remaining between them. This CDR3 contains 14 residues. Germline V gene data show CDR1 as SGHTA and CDR2 as FQGNSA. CDR3 loop: CASSLGAAYNEQFF. In nucleotides, the CDR3 is TGTGCCAGCAGCTTAGGTGCGGCTTACAATGAGCAGTTCTTC.

This clone came up a few times. The chain joins TRBV18 to TRBJ2-6; 8 nucleotides align to TRBD1. Unmatched junction bases numbered 10, after V lost 0 bases and J lost 0 bases. Germline assignment: CDR1 KGHSH and CDR2 LQKENI. The CDR3 runs 20 residues. Here the CDR3 reads CASSPPLPGTGFSGANVLTF. The CDR3 region has the DNA TGTGCCAGCTCACCACCACTTCCCGGGACAGGCTTCTCTGGGGCCAACGTCCTGACTTTC.

V gene TRBV5-1 combines with J gene TRBJ1-1; possibly TRBD1 for D (6 bases). The V gene's germline CDR1 is SGHRS and CDR2 YFSETQ. Trimming left V 4 bases short and J 5 bases short, with 15 bases between. The CDR3 covers 14 residues. The CDR3 region has the DNA TGCGCCAGCAGCGACAGGAAAGTAGGGACTGAAGCTTTCTTT. This gives the protein CASSDRKVGTEAFF.